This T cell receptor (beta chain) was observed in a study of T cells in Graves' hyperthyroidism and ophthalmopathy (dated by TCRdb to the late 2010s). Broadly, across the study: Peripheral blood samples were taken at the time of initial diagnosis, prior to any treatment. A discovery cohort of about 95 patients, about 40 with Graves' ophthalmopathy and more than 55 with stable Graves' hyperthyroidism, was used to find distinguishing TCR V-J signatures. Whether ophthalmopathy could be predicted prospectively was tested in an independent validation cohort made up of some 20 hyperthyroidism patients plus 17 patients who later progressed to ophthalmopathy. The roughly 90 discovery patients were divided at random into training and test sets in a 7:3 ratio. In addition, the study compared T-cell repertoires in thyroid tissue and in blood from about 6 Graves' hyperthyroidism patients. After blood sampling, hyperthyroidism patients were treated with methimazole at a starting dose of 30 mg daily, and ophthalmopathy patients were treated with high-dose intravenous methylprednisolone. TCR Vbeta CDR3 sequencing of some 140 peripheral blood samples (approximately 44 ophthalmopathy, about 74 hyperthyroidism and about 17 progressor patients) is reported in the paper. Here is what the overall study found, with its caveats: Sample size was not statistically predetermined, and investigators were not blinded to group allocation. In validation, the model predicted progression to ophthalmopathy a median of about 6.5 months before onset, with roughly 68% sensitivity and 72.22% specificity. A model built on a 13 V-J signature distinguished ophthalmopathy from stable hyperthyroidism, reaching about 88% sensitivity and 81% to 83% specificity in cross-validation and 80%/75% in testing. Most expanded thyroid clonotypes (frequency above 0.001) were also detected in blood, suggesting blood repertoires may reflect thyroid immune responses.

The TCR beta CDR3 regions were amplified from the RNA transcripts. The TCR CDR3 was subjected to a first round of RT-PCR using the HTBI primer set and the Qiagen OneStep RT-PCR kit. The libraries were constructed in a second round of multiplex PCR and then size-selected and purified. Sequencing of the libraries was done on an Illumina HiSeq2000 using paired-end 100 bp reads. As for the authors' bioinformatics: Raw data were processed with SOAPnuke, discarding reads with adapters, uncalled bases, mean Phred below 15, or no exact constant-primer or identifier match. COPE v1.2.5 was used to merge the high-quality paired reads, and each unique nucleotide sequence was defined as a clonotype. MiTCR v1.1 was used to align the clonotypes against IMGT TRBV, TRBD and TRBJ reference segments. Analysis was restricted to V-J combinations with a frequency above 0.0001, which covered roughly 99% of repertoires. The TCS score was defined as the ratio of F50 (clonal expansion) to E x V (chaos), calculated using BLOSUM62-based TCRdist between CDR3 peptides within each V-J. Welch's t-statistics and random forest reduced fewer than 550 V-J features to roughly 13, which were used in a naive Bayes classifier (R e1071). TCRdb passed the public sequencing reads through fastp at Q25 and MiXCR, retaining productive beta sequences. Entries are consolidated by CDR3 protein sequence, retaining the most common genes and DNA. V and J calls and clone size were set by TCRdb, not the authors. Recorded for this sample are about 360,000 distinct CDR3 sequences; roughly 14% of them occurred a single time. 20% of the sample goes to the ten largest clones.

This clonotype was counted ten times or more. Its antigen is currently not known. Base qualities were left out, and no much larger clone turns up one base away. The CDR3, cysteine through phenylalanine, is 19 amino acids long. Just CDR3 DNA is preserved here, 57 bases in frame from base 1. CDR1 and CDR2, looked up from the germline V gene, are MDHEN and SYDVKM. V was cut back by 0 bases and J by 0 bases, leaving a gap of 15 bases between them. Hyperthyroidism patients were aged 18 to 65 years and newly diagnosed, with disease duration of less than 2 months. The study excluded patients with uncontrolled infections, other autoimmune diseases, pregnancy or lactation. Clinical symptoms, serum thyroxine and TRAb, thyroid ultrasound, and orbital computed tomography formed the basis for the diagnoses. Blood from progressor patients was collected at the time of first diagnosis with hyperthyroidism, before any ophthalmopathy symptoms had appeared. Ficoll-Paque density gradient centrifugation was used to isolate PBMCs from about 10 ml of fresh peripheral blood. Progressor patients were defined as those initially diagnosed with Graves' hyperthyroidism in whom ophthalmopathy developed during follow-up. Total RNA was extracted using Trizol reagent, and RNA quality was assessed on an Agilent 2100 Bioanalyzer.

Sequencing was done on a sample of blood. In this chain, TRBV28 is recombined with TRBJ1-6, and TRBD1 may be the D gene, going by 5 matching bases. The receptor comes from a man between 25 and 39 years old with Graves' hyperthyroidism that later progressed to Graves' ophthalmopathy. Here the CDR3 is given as CASSLWYGDRSSYNSPLHF. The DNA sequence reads TGTGCCAGCAGTTTATGGTATGGGGACCGTAGCTCCTATAATTCACCCCTCCACTTT.